This T cell receptor (beta chain) was identified during a study of beta chain features in type 1 diabetes. V was shortened by 5 bases and J by 14 bases, with 25 bases between the two germline ends. Germline lookup yields CDR1 MDHEN and CDR2 SYDVKM. There are 16 residues in the CDR3. Study-level results: Significant though moderate, a shortening of TCRB CDR3s appeared in all four CD4+ subsets of Type 1 diabetes patients.

The whole isolated RNA underwent reverse transcription, so sequencing captured expressed TCRB transcripts. The method was immunoSEQ multiplex PCR; TCRdb's version includes in-frame clones alone and lacks a portion of them. This table holds 300,000 or so clones, 7% to 10% found once. This clone has more than one count but fewer than ten. The antigen is unknown. The chain combines TRBV28 with TRBJ1-6, with D perhaps matching TRBD1 (5 bases). The material sequenced was central memory CD4+ T cells from blood. The receptor was isolated from a man in his thirties or forties with type 1 diabetes. The CDR3 sequence: CASSRTGTGPLWALHF. CDR3 DNA sequence: TGTGCCAGCAGTCGCACGGGGACGGGACCCCTGTGGGCCCTCCACTTT.